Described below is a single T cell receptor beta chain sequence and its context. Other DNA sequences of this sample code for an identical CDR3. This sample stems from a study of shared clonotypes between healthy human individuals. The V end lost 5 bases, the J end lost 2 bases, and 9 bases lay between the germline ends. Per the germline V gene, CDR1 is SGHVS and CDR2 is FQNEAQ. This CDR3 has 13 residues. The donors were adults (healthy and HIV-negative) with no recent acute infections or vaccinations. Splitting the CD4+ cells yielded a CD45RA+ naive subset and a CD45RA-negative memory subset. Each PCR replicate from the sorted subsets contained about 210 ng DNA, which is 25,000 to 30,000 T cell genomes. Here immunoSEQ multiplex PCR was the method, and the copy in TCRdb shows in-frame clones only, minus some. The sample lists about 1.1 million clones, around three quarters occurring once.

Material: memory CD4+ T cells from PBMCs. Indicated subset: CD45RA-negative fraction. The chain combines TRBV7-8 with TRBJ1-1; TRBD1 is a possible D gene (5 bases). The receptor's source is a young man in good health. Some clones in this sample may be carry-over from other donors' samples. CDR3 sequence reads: CASSRDRNTEAFF. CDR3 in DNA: TGTGCCAGCAGCCGCGACAGAAACACTGAAGCTTTCTTT. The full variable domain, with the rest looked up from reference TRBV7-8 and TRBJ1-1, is GAGVSQSPRYKVAKRGQDVALRCDPISGHVSLFWYQQALGQGPEFLTYFQNEAQLDKSGLPSDRFFAERPEGSVSTLKIQRTQQEDSAVYLCASSRDRNTEAFFGQGTRLTVV.